This TCR beta chain originates from a study of human T cells and chemical hapten exposure. Looking at the study overall: The use of 2% DPC on around 2 cm by around 2 cm of upper inner arm skin constituted sensitization.

Time point noted: pre-sensitization, week 0. Treatment given: therapeutic diphenylcyclopropenone sensitization with weekly scalp DPC. Every patch test was put on after a blood sample was taken. This clonotype showed up just a few times. TCRdb fed the RACE reads into MiXCR, producing one record per CDR3 protein. Of roughly 120,000 distinct CDR3 sequences in the sample, 13% are singletons; the top ten hold around 3%. Per the germline V gene, CDR1 is SNHLY and CDR2 is FYNNEI. This CDR3 is 15 amino acids long. V lost 3 bases, J lost 2 bases, and 4 bases stayed unmatched. V gene TRBV2 combines with J gene TRBJ2-7, with 10 bases matching TRBD1. This receptor was taken from a young woman with alopecia areata. Some clones in this sample may be carry-over from other donors' samples. This specimen was whole blood, taken in connection with sensitization to the hapten diphenylcyclopropenone (DPC). CDR3 loop: CASSDEGTGAYEQYF. For the CDR3, the DNA is TGTGCCAGCAGTGATGAGGGGACAGGGGCCTACGAGCAGTACTTC. Full variable domain (missing parts from reference TRBV2 and TRBJ2-7): EPEVTQTPSHQVTQMGQEVILRCVPISNHLYFYWYRQILGQKVEFLVSFYNNEISEKSEIFDDQFSVERPDGSNFTLKIRSTKLEDSAMYFCASSDEGTGAYEQYFGPGTRLTVT.